Listed here are 24 T cell receptor beta chains from one sample, sequenced in a study of cytotoxic CD8 clonotypes in ibrutinib-treated CLL. The assay was immunoSEQ multiplex PCR, and TCRdb's table has in-frame clones only and misses some. The repertoire holds about 76,000 clones, with around 78% as singletons. Sequencing was performed on PBMCs, taken after 24 months of ibrutinib treatment. The receptors were sampled from a human donor with chronic lymphocytic leukemia.

The chain uses TRBV28 and TRBJ1-4; D is uncertain. The germline V gene encodes CDR1 MDHEN and CDR2 SYDVKM. Trimming pared 7 bases from V and 5 bases from J, leaving 14 bases between. This CDR3 is 14 amino acids long. CDR3 DNA: TGTGCCAGCAATTTTCAGGCAGGCAATGAAAAACTGTTTTTT. This sequence encodes CASNFQAGNEKLFF. Drawing the rest from reference TRBV28 and TRBJ1-4, the complete variable domain is DVKVTQSSRYLVKRTGEKVFLECVQDMDHENMFWYRQDPGLGLRLIYFSYDVKMKEKGDIPEGYSVSREKKERFSLILESASTNQTSMYLCASNFQAGNEKLFFGSGTQLSVL.

V and J are TRBV5-5 and TRBJ2-7; tentative D call: TRBD2 (5 bases). In germline, CDR1 is SGHKS, CDR2 YYEKEE (reference sequence). V dropped 7 bases and J dropped 0 bases, with 14 bases sitting between them. The CDR3 consists of 14 residues. The CDR3 DNA follows: TGTGCCAGCGCCCCGGTAGCGCCCTCCTACGAGCAGTACTTC. Translated: CASAPVAPSYEQYF.

This clone was seen only a few times. The chain combines TRBV15 with TRBJ2-1, with TRBD2 matching over 11 bases. Looked up from germline, CDR1 is LNHNV and CDR2 is YYDKDF (reference sequence). The CDR3 is 16 amino acids. V gave up 0 bases and J gave up 9 bases; unmatched junction bases: 7. CDR3: CATSRDRLAGGSEQFF. CDR3 DNA sequence: TGTGCCACCAGCAGAGATCGGCTAGCGGGAGGTAGTGAGCAGTTCTTC.

The V gene is TRBV19, the J gene TRBJ2-2, with 8 bases identical to TRBD2. Germline CDR1 LNHDA, CDR2 SQIVND (reference sequence). The CDR3 totals 18 residues. J lost 6 bases, V lost 7 bases, and 19 bases had no gene match. CDR3 protein: CASIPHLGLEVRPGELFF. In DNA form, the CDR3 reads TGTGCCAGTATACCACATTTGGGACTAGAGGTTCGTCCCGGGGAGCTGTTTTTT.

This clone was counted only a few times. This chain connects TRBV6-1 to TRBJ1-3; D remains ambiguous. Per germline, CDR1 MNHNS and CDR2 SASEGT. CDR3 size: 15 residues. Trimming cost V 3 bases and J 0 bases, with 9 bases left between them. CDR3 nucleotide sequence: TGTGCCAGCAGTGAGGGCGGAACCTCTGGAAACACCATATATTTT. Residues: CASSEGGTSGNTIYF.

This clone was counted between two and nine times. The chain is built from TRBV9 and TRBJ2-7, with 13 bases matching TRBD2. J lost 2 bases, V lost 3 bases, and 2 bases had no gene match. Germline V gene data show CDR1 as SGDLS and CDR2 as YYNGEE. The CDR3 loop spans 15 amino acids. CDR3 loop: CASSGGTSGAYEQYF. The CDR3 region has the DNA TGTGCCAGCAGCGGGGGGACTAGCGGGGCCTACGAGCAGTACTTC.

The rearrangement joins TRBV7-3 to TRBJ2-3; D is perhaps TRBD2 (6 bases). CDR3 length: 13 residues. Trimming took off 5 bases at V and 8 bases at J, with 14 bases between the two ends. Germline V gives CDR1 SGHTA, CDR2 FQGTGA. This CDR3 is CASSLGGYGTQYF. The CDR3 DNA sequence: TGTGCCAGCAGCCTGGGGGGTTATGGTACGCAGTATTTT.

This clone was found a few times. One junction end disagrees with the germline gene, perhaps due to a read error. The chain joins TRBV7-2 to TRBJ1-2, with 9 bases identical to TRBD1. CDR1 and CDR2 (germline): SGHTA, FQGNSA. The CDR3 is 15 residues long. DNA for the CDR3: TGCGCCAGCAGCCACAGACAGGGGGTCGGGTATGGCTACACCTTC. It yields the protein CASSHRQGVGYGYTF.

In its sample, this clone was seen a few times. The chain joins TRBV19 to TRBJ2-5; D possibly corresponds to TRBD1 (5 bases). Germline V gene lookup returns CDR1 LNHDA and CDR2 SQIVND (reference sequence). Trimming took off 1 base at V and 3 bases at J, with 9 bases between the two ends. CDR3 length: 14 amino acids. CDR3 sequence reads: CASSIGGIEETQYF. CDR3 nucleotide sequence: TGTGCCAGTAGTATAGGGGGCATAGAAGAGACCCAGTACTTC.

The chain links TRBV9 to TRBJ2-1; TRBD1 matches at 7 bases. The CDR3 is 15 amino acids. The germline V gene encodes CDR1 SGDLS and CDR2 YYNGEE. Trimming took 4 bases from V and 5 from J; bases not matched to a gene: 9. The CDR3 region is CASSPGDSGDNEQFF. In DNA form, the CDR3 reads TGTGCCAGCAGCCCCGGGGACAGCGGCGACAATGAGCAGTTCTTC.

The CDR3 DNA reads TGCGCCAGCAGCCCGGCGGGTACGAACTATGGCTACACCTTC. This encodes CASSPAGTNYGYTF. V usage is TRBV5-1 and J usage is TRBJ1-2; the D is unclear. V lost 4 bases and J 2 bases, leaving 12 bases between the germline ends. The CDR3 is made up of 14 amino acids. Germline CDR1 is SGHRS and CDR2 is YFSETQ.

The V call is TRBV2, the J call TRBJ1-2; weak D call: TRBD1 (5 bases). V lost 9 bases and J lost 1, with 15 bases in between. The length of the CDR3 is 14 residues. Germline loops: CDR1 SNHLY, CDR2 FYNNEI. The CDR3 coding sequence is TGTGCCAGTGGGGGACTGGGTTTTAACTATGGCTACACCTTC. It yields the protein CASGGLGFNYGYTF.

The chain recombines TRBV7-2 with TRBJ1-1; D is unclear. The CDR3 sequence is 13 residues long. V lost 4 bases and J lost 0, with 6 bases in between. CDR1 is SGHTA, CDR2 FQGNSA, per germline. The DNA for the CDR3 is TGTGCCAGCAGCTCAGTCGTGAACACTGAAGCTTTCTTT. It yields the protein CASSSVVNTEAFF.

The V call is TRBV7-9, the J call TRBJ2-1, with 7 bases that match TRBD2. J lost 6 bases, V lost 0 bases, and 11 bases had no gene match. The CDR3 has 17 amino acids. Germline values: CDR1 SEHNR, CDR2 FQNEAQ (reference sequence). The CDR3 DNA reads as TGTGCCAGCAGCTTAGCCCTAGCGGACTACAACCCCAATGAGCAGTTCTTC. This encodes CASSLALADYNPNEQFF.

The gene calls are TRBV4-2 and TRBJ1-5; TRBD1 matches at 9 bases. CDR3 length: 19 residues. Germline trimming cut 3 bases from V and 1 base from J; bases unmatched to any gene: 13. The germline V gene encodes CDR1 LGHNA and CDR2 YNFKEQ. CDR3 loop: CASSQIPGQGRLSNQPQHF. Here the CDR3 DNA reads TGTGCCAGCAGCCAGATACCGGGACAGGGTCGTTTGAGCAATCAGCCCCAGCATTTT.

This clone was recorded once. V gene TRBV4-1 combines with J gene TRBJ2-1; 8 positions agree with TRBD1. The CDR3 is 16 residues long. The V gene's germline CDR1 is MGHRA and CDR2 YSYEKL. Trimming removed 0 bases from V and 4 bases from J; junction bases left unmatched: 5. The CDR3 bases are TGCGCCAGCAGCCAAGATTCAGGGGGCTCGTACAATGAGCAGTTCTTC. Translating gives CASSQDSGGSYNEQFF.

The chain recombines TRBV5-1 with TRBJ2-3; 15 bases map to TRBD2. This CDR3 has 16 amino acids. After removal of 3 bases from V and 3 bases from J, the junction contained 2 bases not matched to a gene. Germline V CDR1 and CDR2: SGHRS, YFSETQ. The CDR3 DNA sequence: TGCGCCAGCAGCTCCGGACTAGCGGGAGGGACAGATACGCAGTATTTT. It encodes CASSSGLAGGTDTQYF.

This clone is deemed medium-sized. J is TRBJ2-7 and V is TRBV19, with 9 bases aligning to TRBD2. This CDR3 has 15 amino acids. CDR1 and CDR2 from the germline V gene are LNHDA and SQIVND (reference sequence). The ends lost 4 bases at V and 4 bases at J; junction bases unmatched: 8. CDR3 sequence (DNA): TGTGCCAGTAGTAACCTGGGGACTAGCATATACGAGCAGTACTTC. It specifies CASSNLGTSIYEQYF.

The chain carries TRBV15 and TRBJ2-1; the D call may be TRBD1 or TRBD2 (5 bases each). This CDR3 has 15 residues. Trimming removed 0 bases at V and 9 bases at J, with 15 bases between. CDR1 and CDR2 from the germline V gene are LNHNV and YYDKDF (reference sequence). DNA for the CDR3: TGTGCCACCAGCAGAGAGGGAGTTAGAGGGGCTGAGCAGTTCTTC. Translating gives CATSREGVRGAEQFF.

V is TRBV7-2 and J is TRBJ2-1; the match to TRBD2 covers 7 bases. The germline CDR1 and CDR2 sequences are SGHTA and FQGNSA. The CDR3 is made up of 15 amino acids. V trimming: 6 bases; J trimming: 9 bases; junction bases outside the gene matches: 14. CDR3 loop: CASREAGPQDAEQFF. The CDR3 DNA sequence: TGTGCCAGCAGAGAAGCGGGGCCGCAAGATGCTGAGCAGTTCTTC.

V and J are TRBV7-8 and TRBJ2-1; D possibly corresponds to TRBD2 (6 bases). CDR1 SGHVS and CDR2 FQNEAQ come from the germline V gene. The CDR3 spans 16 residues. The germline V and J ends were trimmed by 7 bases and 2 bases, with 18 bases remaining between them. Here the CDR3 DNA reads TGTGCCAGCACCCCGGGGACGCGGGGAACCTACAATGAGCAGTTCTTC. Translating gives CASTPGTRGTYNEQFF.

Note on this clone: Other nucleotide sequences from this sample produce the same CDR3. This rearrangement joins TRBV18 to TRBJ1-5; D unresolved. Germline V gene sequence: CDR1 KGHSH, CDR2 LQKENI. V was clipped by 3 bases and J by 0 bases, with 3 bases between them. The CDR3 is made up of 13 amino acids. CDR3 nucleotide sequence: TGTGCCAGCTCACCCGGTAGCAATCAGCCCCAGCATTTT. The encoded protein is CASSPGSNQPQHF.

This clone was seen a few times. V and J are TRBV5-6 and TRBJ1-2; 10 bases are shared with TRBD1. Germline V gene lookup returns CDR1 SGHDT and CDR2 YYEEEE. The junction had 6 bases not matched to a gene; V was cut back by 3 bases and J by 7 bases. The CDR3 contains 14 residues. The CDR3 coding sequence is TGTGCCAGCAGCTCTGGGACAGGGGCGAGTGGCTACACCTTC. It translates to CASSSGTGASGYTF.

The chain is built from TRBV7-9 and TRBJ2-5; 11 bases map to TRBD2. Germline V CDR1 and CDR2: SEHNR, FQNEAQ (reference sequence). The V segment lost 4 bases and the J segment 1 base; nucleotides outside the gene matches: 5. The CDR3 sequence is 16 residues long. The CDR3 DNA reads as TGTGCCAGCAGCTCCGGACTAGCGGGTGTCCAAGAGACCCAGTACTTC. As protein: CASSSGLAGVQETQYF.